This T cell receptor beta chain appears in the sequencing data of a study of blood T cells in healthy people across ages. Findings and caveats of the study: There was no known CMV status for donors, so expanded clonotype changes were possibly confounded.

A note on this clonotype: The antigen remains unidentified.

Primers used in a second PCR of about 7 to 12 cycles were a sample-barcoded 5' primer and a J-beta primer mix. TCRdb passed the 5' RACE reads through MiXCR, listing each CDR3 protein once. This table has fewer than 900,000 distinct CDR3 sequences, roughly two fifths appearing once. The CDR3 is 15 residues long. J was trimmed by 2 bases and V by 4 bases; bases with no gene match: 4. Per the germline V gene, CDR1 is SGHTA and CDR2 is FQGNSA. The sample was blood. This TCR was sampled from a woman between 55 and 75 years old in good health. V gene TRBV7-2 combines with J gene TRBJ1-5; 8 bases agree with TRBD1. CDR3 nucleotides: TGTGCCAGCAGCTCGACGGGACAGGGCAATCAGCCCCAGCATTTT. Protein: CASSSTGQGNQPQHF.